These T cell receptor beta chains were read from a single sample in a study of blood T cells in healthy people across ages. TCRdb used MiXCR to reprocess the 5' RACE reads, holding one entry per CDR3 protein. The repertoire has about 640,000 distinct CDR3 sequences, roughly 58% of them found once; the top ten carry 35% to 40%. The sequenced material came from blood. Receptors were obtained from a man aged 55-75 years in good health. CDR3s include the opening cysteine and the closing phenylalanine or tryptophan. A D gene is named only where the DNA matches it firmly. The size of a clone is reported for some rows only, either as once, few or many, or as a class for expanded clones.

CDR3 length: 18; V gene: TRBV4-2; clone size: .; D gene: TRBD2; J gene: TRBJ2-3; CDR3 protein: CASSQEIDLAGDTDTQYF; CDR3 DNA: TGTGCCAGCAGCCAAGAAATTGACCTAGCGGGGGACACAGATACGCAGTATTTT
CDR3 length: 11; V gene: TRBV20-1; clone size: .; D gene: .; J gene: TRBJ2-5; CDR3 protein: CGAIRQETQYF; CDR3 DNA: TGCGGTGCTATCCGACAAGAGACCCAGTACTTC
CDR3 length: 15; V gene: TRBV6-1; clone size: once; D gene: .; J gene: TRBJ2-3; CDR3 protein: CASREGVARPDTQYF; CDR3 DNA: TGTGCCAGCAGGGAGGGGGTGGCTCGCCCGGATACGCAGTATTTT
CDR3 length: 16; V gene: TRBV5-1; clone size: .; D gene: .; J gene: TRBJ2-2; CDR3 protein: CASSLVAGIYTGELFF; CDR3 DNA: TGCGCCAGCAGCTTGGTTGCCGGGATCTACACCGGGGAGCTGTTTTTT
CDR3 length: 15; V gene: TRBV7-2; clone size: .; D gene: .; J gene: TRBJ1-6; CDR3 protein: CASSLKGGDNSPLHF; CDR3 DNA: TGTGCCAGCAGCTTAAAGGGGGGGGATAATTCACCCCTCCACTTT
CDR3 length: 17; V gene: TRBV6-6; clone size: few; D gene: .; J gene: TRBJ2-6; CDR3 protein: CASSYSASYSGANVLTF; CDR3 DNA: TGTGCCAGCAGTTACTCGGCCAGCTACTCTGGGGCCAACGTCCTGACTTTC
CDR3 length: 15; V gene: TRBV7-2; clone size: .; D gene: .; J gene: TRBJ2-1; CDR3 protein: CASSLDLGGHNEQFF; CDR3 DNA: TGTGCCAGCAGCCTAGACCTAGGAGGCCACAATGAGCAGTTCTTC
CDR3 length: 12; V gene: TRBV29-1; clone size: .; D gene: .; J gene: TRBJ2-1; CDR3 protein: CSTSRDYNEQFF; CDR3 DNA: TGCAGCACCAGCAGGGATTACAATGAGCAGTTCTTC
CDR3 length: 13; V gene: TRBV4-1; clone size: .; D gene: .; J gene: TRBJ2-1; CDR3 protein: CASSLRDWDPQFF; CDR3 DNA: TGCGCCAGCAGCCTCCGGGACTGGGACCCCCAGTTCTTC
CDR3 length: 14; V gene: TRBV5-5; clone size: once; D gene: .; J gene: TRBJ2-5; CDR3 protein: CASSLWGYQETQYF; CDR3 DNA: TGTGCCAGCAGCTTGTGGGGGTACCAAGAGACCCAGTACTTC
CDR3 length: 14; V gene: TRBV7-9; clone size: .; D gene: .; J gene: TRBJ1-2; CDR3 protein: CASSFDAGFAGYTF; CDR3 DNA: TGTGCCAGCAGCTTTGACGCAGGGTTCGCTGGCTACACCTTC
CDR3 length: 15; V gene: TRBV20-1; clone size: .; D gene: .; J gene: TRBJ1-2; CDR3 protein: CSPRRTGYFGYGYTF; CDR3 DNA: TGCAGTCCGCGACGTACAGGGTACTTTGGCTATGGCTACACCTTC
CDR3 length: 13; V gene: TRBV29-1; clone size: few; D gene: TRBD1; J gene: TRBJ2-5; CDR3 protein: CSAGQGARETQYF; CDR3 DNA: TGCAGCGCGGGACAGGGGGCGCGAGAGACCCAGTACTTC
CDR3 length: 14; V gene: TRBV29-1; clone size: once; D gene: TRBD1; J gene: TRBJ2-5; CDR3 protein: CSASGQGEWGTLYF; CDR3 DNA: TGCAGCGCATCCGGACAGGGGGAATGGGGGACCCTGTACTTC
CDR3 length: 14; V gene: TRBV6-2/TRBV6-3; clone size: .; D gene: .; J gene: TRBJ1-6; CDR3 protein: CASSYPWEGSPLHF; CDR3 DNA: TGTGCCAGCAGTTACCCCTGGGAAGGCTCACCCCTCCACTTT
CDR3 length: 13; V gene: TRBV11-3; clone size: few; D gene: .; J gene: TRBJ1-1; CDR3 protein: CASSIDSVTEAFF; CDR3 DNA: TGTGCCAGCAGCATCGACAGTGTCACTGAAGCTTTCTTT
CDR3 length: 15; V gene: TRBV12-3/TRBV12-4; clone size: .; D gene: .; J gene: TRBJ1-4; CDR3 protein: CASSLDGAANEKLFF; CDR3 DNA: TGTGCCAGCAGTTTAGACGGGGCGGCTAATGAAAAACTGTTTTTT
CDR3 length: 15; V gene: TRBV18; clone size: .; D gene: .; J gene: TRBJ2-5; CDR3 protein: CASPRRRATQETQYF; CDR3 DNA: TGTGCCAGCCCACGACGACGAGCCACCCAAGAGACCCAGTACTTC
CDR3 length: 15; V gene: TRBV7-9; clone size: .; D gene: TRBD1; J gene: TRBJ1-5; CDR3 protein: CASSPTGGEGQPQHF; CDR3 DNA: TGTGCCAGCAGCCCGACAGGGGGCGAAGGTCAGCCCCAGCATTTT
CDR3 length: 14; V gene: TRBV4-2; clone size: few; D gene: .; J gene: TRBJ1-2; CDR3 protein: CASSQEIGSYGYTF; CDR3 DNA: TGTGCCAGCAGCCAAGAGATCGGGTCCTATGGCTACACCTTC
CDR3 length: 15; V gene: TRBV3-1; clone size: .; D gene: .; J gene: TRBJ1-5; CDR3 protein: CASSQDIGPGQPQHF; CDR3 DNA: TGTGCCAGCAGCCAAGATATCGGGCCCGGGCAGCCCCAGCATTTT
CDR3 length: 14; V gene: TRBV20-1; clone size: .; D gene: .; J gene: TRBJ2-2; CDR3 protein: CSATYLANTGELFF; CDR3 DNA: TGCAGTGCTACTTACTTAGCGAACACCGGGGAGCTGTTTTTT
CDR3 length: 17; V gene: TRBV4-2; clone size: few; D gene: TRBD2; J gene: TRBJ2-3; CDR3 protein: CASSPSSSGGGADTQYF; CDR3 DNA: TGTGCCAGCAGCCCAAGCTCGTCAGGCGGGGGGGCTGATACGCAGTATTTT
CDR3 length: 13; V gene: TRBV9; clone size: .; D gene: .; J gene: TRBJ2-5; CDR3 protein: CASSVGDMETQYF; CDR3 DNA: TGTGCCAGCAGCGTAGGAGATATGGAGACCCAGTACTTC
CDR3 length: 13; V gene: TRBV6-6; clone size: .; D gene: TRBD2; J gene: TRBJ2-1; CDR3 protein: CASWGGGYNEQFF; CDR3 DNA: TGTGCCAGCTGGGGCGGGGGCTACAATGAGCAGTTCTTC
CDR3 length: 16; V gene: TRBV20-1; clone size: .; D gene: .; J gene: TRBJ2-7; CDR3 protein: CSASPGGTENSYEQYF; CDR3 DNA: TGCAGTGCCTCCCCCGGCGGGACAGAGAACTCCTACGAGCAGTACTTC
CDR3 length: 14; V gene: TRBV2; clone size: few; D gene: TRBD1; J gene: TRBJ1-5; CDR3 protein: CASRGTGKEQPQHF; CDR3 DNA: TGTGCCAGCAGGGGGACAGGGAAGGAGCAGCCCCAGCATTTT
CDR3 length: 14; V gene: TRBV9; clone size: few; D gene: TRBD2; J gene: TRBJ2-1; CDR3 protein: CASSVGGGTYGQFF; CDR3 DNA: TGTGCCAGCAGCGTAGGGGGAGGGACTTACGGGCAGTTCTTC
CDR3 length: 15; V gene: TRBV20-1; clone size: many; D gene: TRBD1; J gene: TRBJ2-6; CDR3 protein: CSARTGGAGANVLTF; CDR3 DNA: TGCAGTGCTAGGACAGGGGGTGCTGGGGCCAACGTCCTGACTTTC
CDR3 length: 14; V gene: TRBV7-9; clone size: .; D gene: .; J gene: TRBJ2-5; CDR3 protein: CASSRRGEQETQYF; CDR3 DNA: TGTGCCAGCAGCAGGAGGGGGGAGCAAGAGACCCAGTACTTC
CDR3 length: 14; V gene: TRBV28; clone size: .; D gene: .; J gene: TRBJ2-1; CDR3 protein: CASTAGRRWDEQFF; CDR3 DNA: TGTGCCAGCACCGCCGGCAGACGTTGGGATGAGCAGTTCTTC
CDR3 length: 15; V gene: TRBV20-1; clone size: few; D gene: TRBD1; J gene: TRBJ2-5; CDR3 protein: CSARDPGQGRETQYF; CDR3 DNA: TGCAGTGCTAGAGATCCCGGACAGGGCAGAGAGACCCAGTACTTC
CDR3 length: 16; V gene: TRBV4-2; clone size: .; D gene: TRBD1; J gene: TRBJ2-5; CDR3 protein: CASSQDSGTGGNEQYF; CDR3 DNA: TGTGCCAGCAGCCAAGATAGTGGGACAGGGGGCAATGAGCAGTACTTC
CDR3 length: 14; V gene: TRBV6-1; clone size: .; D gene: .; J gene: TRBJ1-5; CDR3 protein: CASRVYMGNQPQHF; CDR3 DNA: TGTGCCAGCAGAGTCTACATGGGCAATCAGCCCCAGCATTTT
CDR3 length: 13; V gene: TRBV10-2; clone size: .; D gene: .; J gene: TRBJ1-2; CDR3 protein: CASRKGGADGYTF; CDR3 DNA: TGCGCCAGCAGGAAAGGGGGGGCGGATGGCTACACCTTC
CDR3 length: 15; V gene: TRBV12-3/TRBV12-4; clone size: once; D gene: TRBD2; J gene: TRBJ2-7; CDR3 protein: CASSCLAGGHNEQYF; CDR3 DNA: TGTGCCAGCAGTTGCCTAGCGGGGGGGCACAACGAGCAGTACTTC
CDR3 length: 19; V gene: TRBV7-2; clone size: .; D gene: .; J gene: TRBJ2-6; CDR3 protein: CARSLYWPGASSGANVLTF; CDR3 DNA: TGTGCCCGCAGCTTATACTGGCCAGGGGCCTCCTCTGGGGCCAACGTCCTGACTTTC
CDR3 length: 11; V gene: TRBV3-1; clone size: .; D gene: .; J gene: TRBJ1-2; CDR3 protein: CASRDYYGYTF; CDR3 DNA: TGTGCCAGCCGGGACTACTATGGCTACACCTTC
CDR3 length: 14; V gene: TRBV7-2; clone size: many; D gene: .; J gene: TRBJ1-2; CDR3 protein: CASSYDRTNYGYTF; CDR3 DNA: TGTGCCAGCAGCTATGACAGGACTAACTATGGCTACACCTTC
CDR3 length: 16; V gene: TRBV9; clone size: .; D gene: TRBD2; J gene: TRBJ2-3; CDR3 protein: CASSVGVGGVADTQYF; CDR3 DNA: TGTGCCAGCAGCGTAGGGGTCGGGGGGGTTGCAGATACGCAGTATTTT
CDR3 length: 15; V gene: TRBV12-3/TRBV12-4; clone size: .; D gene: .; J gene: TRBJ2-4; CDR3 protein: CASSRGQLAKNIQYF; CDR3 DNA: TGTGCCAGCAGCCGTGGACAATTAGCCAAAAACATTCAGTACTTC